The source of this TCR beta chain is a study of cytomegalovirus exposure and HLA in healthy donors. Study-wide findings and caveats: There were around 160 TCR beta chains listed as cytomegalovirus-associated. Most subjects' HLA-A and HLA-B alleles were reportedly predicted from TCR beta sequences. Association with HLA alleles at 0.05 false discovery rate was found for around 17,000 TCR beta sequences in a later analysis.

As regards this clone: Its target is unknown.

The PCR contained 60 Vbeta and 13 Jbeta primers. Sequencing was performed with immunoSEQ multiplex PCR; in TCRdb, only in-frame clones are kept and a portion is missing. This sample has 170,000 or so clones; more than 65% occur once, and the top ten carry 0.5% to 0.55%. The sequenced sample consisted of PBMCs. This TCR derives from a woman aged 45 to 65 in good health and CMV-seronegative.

The CDR3 loop reads CASSLLATNTGELFF. The DNA for the CDR3 is TGTGCCAGCAGCTTACTAGCCACGAACACCGGGGAGCTGTTTTTT. J is TRBJ2-2 and V is TRBV7-3; D might be TRBD2 (5 bases). There are 15 residues in the CDR3. Deletions cut 2 bases from V and 0 bases from J, with 7 bases between. Germline V CDR1 and CDR2: SGHTA, FQGTGA.